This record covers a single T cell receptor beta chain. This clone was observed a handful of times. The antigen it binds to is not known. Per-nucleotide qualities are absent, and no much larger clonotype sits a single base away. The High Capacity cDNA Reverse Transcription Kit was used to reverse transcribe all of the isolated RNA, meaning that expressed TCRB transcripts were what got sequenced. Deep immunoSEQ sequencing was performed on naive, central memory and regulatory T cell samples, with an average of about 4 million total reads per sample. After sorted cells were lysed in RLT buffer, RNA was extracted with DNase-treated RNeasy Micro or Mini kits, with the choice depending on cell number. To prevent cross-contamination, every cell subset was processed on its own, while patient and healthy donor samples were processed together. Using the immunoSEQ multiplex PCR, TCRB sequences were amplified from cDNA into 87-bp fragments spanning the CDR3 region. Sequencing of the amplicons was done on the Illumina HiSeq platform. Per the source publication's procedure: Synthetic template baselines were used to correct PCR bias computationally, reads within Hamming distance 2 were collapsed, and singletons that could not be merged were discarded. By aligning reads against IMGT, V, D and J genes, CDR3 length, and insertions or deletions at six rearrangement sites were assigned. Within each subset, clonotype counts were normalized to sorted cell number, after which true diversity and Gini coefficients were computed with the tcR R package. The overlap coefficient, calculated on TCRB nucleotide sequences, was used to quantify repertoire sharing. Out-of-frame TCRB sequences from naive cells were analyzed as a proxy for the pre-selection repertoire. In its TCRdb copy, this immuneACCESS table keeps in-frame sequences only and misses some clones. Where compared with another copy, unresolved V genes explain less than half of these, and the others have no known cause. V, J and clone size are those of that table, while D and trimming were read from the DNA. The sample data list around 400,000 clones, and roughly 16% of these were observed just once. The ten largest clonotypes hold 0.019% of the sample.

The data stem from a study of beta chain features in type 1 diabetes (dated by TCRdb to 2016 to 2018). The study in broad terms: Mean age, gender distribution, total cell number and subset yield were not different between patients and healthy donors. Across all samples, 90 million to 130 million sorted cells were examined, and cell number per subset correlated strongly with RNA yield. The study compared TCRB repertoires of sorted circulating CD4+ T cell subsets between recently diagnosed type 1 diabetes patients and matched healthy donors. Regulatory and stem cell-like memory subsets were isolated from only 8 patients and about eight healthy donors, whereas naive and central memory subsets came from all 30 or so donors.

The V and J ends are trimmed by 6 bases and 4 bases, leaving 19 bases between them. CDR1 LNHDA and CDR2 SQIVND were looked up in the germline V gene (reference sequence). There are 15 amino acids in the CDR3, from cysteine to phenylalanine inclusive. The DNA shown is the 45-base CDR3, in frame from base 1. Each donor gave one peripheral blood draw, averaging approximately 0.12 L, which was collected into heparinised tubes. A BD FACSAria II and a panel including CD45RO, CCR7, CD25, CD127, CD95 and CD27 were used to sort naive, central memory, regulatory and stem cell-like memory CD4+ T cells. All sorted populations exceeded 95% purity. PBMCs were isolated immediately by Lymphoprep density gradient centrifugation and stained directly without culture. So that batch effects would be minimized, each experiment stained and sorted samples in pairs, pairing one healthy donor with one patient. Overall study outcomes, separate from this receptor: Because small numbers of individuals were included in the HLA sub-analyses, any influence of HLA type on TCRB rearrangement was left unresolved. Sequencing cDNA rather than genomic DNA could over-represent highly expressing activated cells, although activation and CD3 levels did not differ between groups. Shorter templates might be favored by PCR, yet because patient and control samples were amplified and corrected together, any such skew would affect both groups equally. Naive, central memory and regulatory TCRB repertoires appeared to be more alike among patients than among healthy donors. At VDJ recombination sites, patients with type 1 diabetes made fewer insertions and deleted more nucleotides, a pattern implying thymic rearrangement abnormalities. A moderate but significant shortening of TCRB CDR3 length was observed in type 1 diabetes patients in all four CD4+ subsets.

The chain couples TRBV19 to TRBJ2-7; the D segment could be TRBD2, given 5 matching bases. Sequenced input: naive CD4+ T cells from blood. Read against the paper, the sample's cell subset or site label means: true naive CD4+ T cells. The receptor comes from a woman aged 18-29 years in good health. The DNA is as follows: TGTGCCAGTAGCCCGCTGGGTGAGGGTTCGTACGAGCAGTACTTC. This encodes CASSPLGEGSYEQYF.